The 5 T cell receptor beta chains presented below share a single source sample, sequenced in a study of blood T cell repertoires in COVID-19. Libraries were prepared by immunoSEQ multiplex PCR; TCRdb keeps only in-frame clonotypes and omits some of them. The sample includes 35,000 to 45,000 clones, around 94% of them seen just once. Sequenced: peripheral blood. All receptors derive from a man aged 50 or older with active COVID-19.

The rearrangement links TRBV6-6 to TRBJ2-3, with TRBD2 matching over 9 bases. Germline V gene data show CDR1 as MNHNY and CDR2 as SVGAGI (reference sequence). V lost 5 bases, J lost 1 base, and 4 bases stayed unmatched. The CDR3 totals 15 residues. The CDR3 is CASSPTSGRTDTQYF. The DNA of the CDR3 is TGTGCCAGCAGTCCGACTAGCGGTCGCACAGATACGCAGTATTTT.

As DNA, the CDR3 is TGCAGCGTTGAGCTAGCGGACCCTTACGAGCAGTACTTC. It translates to CSVELADPYEQYF. This chain connects TRBV29-1 to TRBJ2-7, with 7 bases that match TRBD2. The V gene's germline CDR1 is SQVTM and CDR2 ANQGSEA. This CDR3 spans 13 amino acids. The V gene end was trimmed by 3 bases and the J gene end by 4 bases; junction bases not matched to a gene: 6.

This rearrangement joins TRBV7-9 to TRBJ2-7, with 7 nucleotides matching TRBD2. The J segment lost 7 bases and the V segment lost 5 bases, leaving 8 bases of the junction unmatched. Germline V gives CDR1 SEHNR, CDR2 FQNEAQ (reference sequence). The CDR3 covers 13 residues. The CDR3 DNA reads as TGTGCCAGCAGCCCCCCTGGGGGGGAAGAGCAGTACTTC. Its translation is CASSPPGGEEQYF.

This clone appeared a single time. The rearrangement uses TRBV4-1 and TRBJ2-1, with D unresolved. This CDR3 has 15 residues. Germline CDR1 MGHRA, CDR2 YSYEKL. V lost 4 bases and J lost 0, with 10 bases in between. CDR3 amino acids: CASSPDTSSYNEQFF. CDR3 nucleotide sequence: TGCGCCAGCAGCCCTGACACGTCCTCCTACAATGAGCAGTTCTTC.

The chain uses TRBV2 and TRBJ1-3; D not certain. This CDR3 spans 13 amino acids. Trimming removed 1 base at V and 9 bases at J, with 10 bases between. Looked up from germline, CDR1 is SNHLY and CDR2 is FYNNEI. CDR3 sequence reads: CASSEGGQTTIYF. The CDR3 DNA reads TGTGCCAGCAGTGAAGGAGGGCAGACCACCATATATTTT.